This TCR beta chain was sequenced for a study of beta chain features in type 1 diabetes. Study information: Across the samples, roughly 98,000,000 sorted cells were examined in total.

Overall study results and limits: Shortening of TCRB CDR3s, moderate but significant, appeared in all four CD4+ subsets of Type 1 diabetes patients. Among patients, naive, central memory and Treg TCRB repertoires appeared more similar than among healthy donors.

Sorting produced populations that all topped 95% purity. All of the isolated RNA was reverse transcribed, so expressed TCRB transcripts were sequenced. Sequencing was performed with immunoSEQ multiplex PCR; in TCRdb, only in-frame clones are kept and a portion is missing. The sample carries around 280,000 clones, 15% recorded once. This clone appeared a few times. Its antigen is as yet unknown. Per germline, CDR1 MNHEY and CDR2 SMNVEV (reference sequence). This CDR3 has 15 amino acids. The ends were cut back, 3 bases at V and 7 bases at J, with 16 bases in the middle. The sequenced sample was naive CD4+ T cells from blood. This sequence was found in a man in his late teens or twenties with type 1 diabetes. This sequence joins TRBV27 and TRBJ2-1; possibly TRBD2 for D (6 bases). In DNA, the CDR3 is TGTGCCAGCAGTTTTATAGCCGGAGGGTGGAATGAGCAGTTCTTC. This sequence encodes CASSFIAGGWNEQFF.